This TCR beta chain was recovered during a study of cytomegalovirus exposure and HLA in healthy donors. Study results and limitations: The study assumed roughly uniform donor sequencing depth for presence/absence analyses.

About this clone: The antigen remains unidentified.

The donors gave bone marrow, and they were healthy. The CDR3 is 15 residues long. CDR1 is SGHVS, CDR2 FNYEAQ, per germline. V dropped 0 bases and J dropped 2 bases, with 7 bases sitting between them. It was with 60 Vbeta and 13 Jbeta primers that the PCR ran. Generated by immunoSEQ multiplex PCR, the TCRdb table keeps only in-frame clones and is missing some. Of about 140,000 clones in the sample, roughly 80% were seen once. V and J are TRBV7-6 and TRBJ2-2, with D unclear. Sample: PBMCs. The TCR originated in a male donor in good health and CMV-seronegative. CDR3 bases: TGTGCCAGCAGCTTAGCATCCGGTAACACCGGGGAGCTGTTTTTT. Translation gives CASSLASGNTGELFF.